This T cell receptor (beta chain) was documented in a study of cytomegalovirus exposure and HLA in healthy donors. Whole-study context: When 398 donors were genotyped, just over 80% of them were found to fall in the Caucasian-associated ancestry cluster.

The PCR was carried out with 60 Vbeta primers and 13 Jbeta primers. Sequencing was performed with immunoSEQ multiplex PCR; in TCRdb, only in-frame clones are kept and a portion is missing. The repertoire holds under 200,000 clones, roughly 80% seen once, with around 1.5% in the top ten. Trimming removed 5 bases at V and 1 base at J, with 14 bases between. Germline V gives CDR1 SGHAT, CDR2 FQNNGV. The CDR3 contains 15 residues. Notes on the study in general: What was likely a sequencing artifact was a cluster of highly shared sequence variants.

About this clone: Antigen: not known.

The V and J genes are TRBV11-2 and TRBJ2-5; D perhaps matches TRBD1 (6 bases). The source material was PBMCs. The receptor was isolated from a woman aged 30 to 39 in good health and CMV-seronegative. This CDR3 is CASSQPTGFQETQYF. CDR3 DNA: TGTGCCAGCAGCCAGCCAACAGGGTTCCAAGAGACCCAGTACTTC.